The rows below give T cell receptor beta chains drawn from one sample of a study of beta chain features in type 1 diabetes. Profiling relied on immunoSEQ multiplex PCR, and the TCRdb table lists in-frame clones only, not all of them. The sample has about 240,000 clones; over 11% are singletons. Sequenced input: naive CD4+ T cells from blood. The source of these receptors is a man aged 30 to 39 with type 1 diabetes. CDR3s include the opening cysteine and the closing phenylalanine or tryptophan. A D gene is named only where the DNA matches it firmly. The size of a clone is reported for some rows only, either as once, few or many, or as a class for expanded clones.

V gene: TRBV7-2
D gene: TRBD2
J gene: TRBJ2-5
clone size: few
CDR3 protein: CASSPLAGGRETQYF
CDR3 DNA: TGTGCCAGCAGCCCCCTAGCGGGGGGGCGGGAGACCCAGTACTTC

V gene: TRBV5-4
D gene: .
J gene: TRBJ2-7
clone size: .
CDR3 protein: CASSLVSFEQYF
CDR3 DNA: TGTGCCAGCAGCTTGGTTTCGTTCGAGCAGTACTTC

V gene: TRBV4-2
D gene: .
J gene: TRBJ2-7
clone size: few
CDR3 protein: CASSQEAREAYEQYF
CDR3 DNA: TGTGCCAGCAGCCAAGAGGCCCGGGAAGCATACGAGCAGTACTTC

V gene: TRBV29-1
D gene: TRBD2
J gene: TRBJ2-3
clone size: .
CDR3 protein: CSVQAGVGTDTQYF
CDR3 DNA: TGCAGCGTGCAAGCGGGAGTGGGCACAGATACGCAGTATTTT

V gene: TRBV7-7
D gene: TRBD2
J gene: TRBJ2-3
clone size: few
CDR3 protein: CASSSGMVDTQYF
CDR3 DNA: TGTGCCAGCTCTAGCGGGATGGTAGATACGCAGTATTTT

V gene: TRBV18
D gene: TRBD1
J gene: TRBJ2-1
clone size: few
CDR3 protein: CASSPPPRTGYNEQFF
CDR3 DNA: TGTGCCAGCTCACCACCCCCTCGGACAGGCTACAATGAGCAGTTCTTC

V gene: TRBV28
D gene: TRBD1
J gene: TRBJ2-2
clone size: .
CDR3 protein: CASSPGGVSPGELFF
CDR3 DNA: TGTGCCAGCAGTCCAGGGGGCGTTAGTCCCGGGGAGCTGTTTTTT

V gene: TRBV5-7
D gene: TRBD1
J gene: TRBJ2-7
clone size: .
CDR3 protein: CASSLPGQGVPYEQYF
CDR3 DNA: TGTGCCAGCAGCTTGCCCGGACAGGGGGTGCCCTACGAGCAGTACTTC

V gene: TRBV9
D gene: TRBD2
J gene: TRBJ2-5
clone size: few
CDR3 protein: CASSGEAVAGYQETQYF
CDR3 DNA: TGTGCCAGCAGCGGAGAGGCGGTAGCGGGGTACCAAGAGACCCAGTACTTC

V gene: TRBV10-3
D gene: .
J gene: TRBJ2-2
clone size: .
CDR3 protein: CAISLLTGELFF
CDR3 DNA: TGTGCCATCAGCCTACTGACCGGGGAGCTGTTTTTT

V gene: TRBV29-1
D gene: .
J gene: TRBJ2-1
clone size: few
CDR3 protein: CSAQTNPLEQFF
CDR3 DNA: TGCAGCGCCCAAACTAACCCTCTAGAGCAGTTCTTC

V gene: TRBV5-6
D gene: TRBD1
J gene: TRBJ1-2
clone size: .
CDR3 protein: CASRATGGVNGYTF
CDR3 DNA: TGTGCCAGCAGAGCTACAGGGGGCGTTAATGGCTACACCTTC

V gene: TRBV15
D gene: TRBD1
J gene: TRBJ1-2
clone size: .
CDR3 protein: CATRGGDREYGYTF
CDR3 DNA: TGTGCCACCAGAGGCGGGGACAGGGAGTATGGCTACACCTTC

V gene: TRBV11-2
D gene: .
J gene: TRBJ2-2
clone size: .
CDR3 protein: CASRPGSGELFF
CDR3 DNA: TGTGCCAGCAGGCCCGGGTCCGGGGAGCTGTTTTTT

V gene: TRBV6-5
D gene: .
J gene: TRBJ2-5
clone size: .
CDR3 protein: CASGRGAGETQYF
CDR3 DNA: TGTGCCAGCGGACGGGGGGCGGGAGAGACCCAGTACTTC

V gene: TRBV5-6
D gene: .
J gene: TRBJ2-6
clone size: .
CDR3 protein: CASRFRGAIAGANVLTF
CDR3 DNA: TGTGCCAGCAGGTTCAGGGGGGCTATAGCTGGGGCCAACGTCCTGACTTTC

V gene: TRBV6-5
D gene: .
J gene: TRBJ2-6
clone size: few
CDR3 protein: CATQGTSSGANVLTF
CDR3 DNA: TGTGCCACACAGGGGACTAGCTCTGGGGCCAACGTCCTGACTTTC

V gene: TRBV6-1
D gene: .
J gene: TRBJ1-5
clone size: few
CDR3 protein: CASSERVGAQHF
CDR3 DNA: TGTGCCAGCAGTGAACGTGTCGGGGCCCAGCATTTT

V gene: TRBV5-1
D gene: .
J gene: TRBJ2-2
clone size: .
CDR3 protein: CASSRGTENTGELFF
CDR3 DNA: TGCGCCAGCAGTCGCGGGACGGAGAACACCGGGGAGCTGTTTTTT

V gene: TRBV2
D gene: .
J gene: TRBJ1-2
clone size: .
CDR3 protein: CASSGGEIYGYTF
CDR3 DNA: TGTGCCAGCAGTGGGGGGGAGATCTATGGCTACACCTTC

V gene: TRBV9
D gene: .
J gene: TRBJ1-3
clone size: few
CDR3 protein: CASSLGHTSSGNTIYF
CDR3 DNA: TGTGCCAGCAGCCTGGGACACACGAGCTCTGGAAACACCATATATTTT

V gene: TRBV29-1
D gene: .
J gene: TRBJ1-1
clone size: .
CDR3 protein: CSAVFNTEAFF
CDR3 DNA: TGCAGCGCCGTTTTCAACACTGAAGCTTTCTTT

V gene: TRBV29-1
D gene: TRBD1
J gene: TRBJ2-2
clone size: few
CDR3 protein: CSVGGDRGRNTGELFF
CDR3 DNA: TGCAGCGTAGGGGGGGACAGGGGCCGGAACACCGGGGAGCTGTTTTTT

V gene: TRBV29-1
D gene: TRBD1
J gene: TRBJ1-2
clone size: .
CDR3 protein: CSADRDDYGYTF
CDR3 DNA: TGCAGCGCCGACAGGGATGACTATGGCTACACCTTC

V gene: TRBV2
D gene: TRBD1
J gene: TRBJ1-5
clone size: few
CDR3 protein: CASRAGQGPYQPQHF
CDR3 DNA: TGTGCCAGCAGGGCCGGACAGGGGCCTTATCAGCCCCAGCATTTT

V gene: TRBV29-1
D gene: .
J gene: TRBJ1-1
clone size: .
CDR3 protein: CSVPKRSRTDDSEAFF
CDR3 DNA: TGCAGCGTCCCCAAGCGTTCCCGGACGGACGACAGTGAAGCTTTCTTT

V gene: TRBV5-4
D gene: .
J gene: TRBJ1-1
clone size: few
CDR3 protein: CASSLEFGRRTEAFF
CDR3 DNA: TGTGCCAGCAGCTTGGAATTTGGTCGGAGGACTGAAGCTTTCTTT

V gene: TRBV19
D gene: TRBD1
J gene: TRBJ2-1
clone size: few
CDR3 protein: CASATGTGAYNEQFF
CDR3 DNA: TGTGCCAGTGCGACCGGGACAGGGGCCTACAATGAGCAGTTCTTC

V gene: TRBV5-1
D gene: TRBD1
J gene: TRBJ2-3
clone size: few
CDR3 protein: CASSLATRQGADTQYF
CDR3 DNA: TGCGCCAGCAGCTTGGCCACGAGACAGGGGGCTGATACGCAGTATTTT

V gene: TRBV7-2
D gene: TRBD1
J gene: TRBJ2-7
clone size: .
CDR3 protein: CASSFNRGPYEQYF
CDR3 DNA: TGTGCCAGCAGCTTCAACAGGGGCCCCTACGAGCAGTACTTC

V gene: TRBV18
D gene: TRBD2
J gene: TRBJ2-5
clone size: .
CDR3 protein: CASSPSTSVETQYF
CDR3 DNA: TGTGCCAGCTCACCATCAACTAGCGTTGAGACCCAGTACTTC

V gene: TRBV2
D gene: TRBD1
J gene: TRBJ2-7
clone size: few
CDR3 protein: CASSTDRGLHEQYF
CDR3 DNA: TGTGCCAGCAGTACGGACAGGGGGCTCCACGAGCAGTACTTC

V gene: TRBV15
D gene: TRBD2
J gene: TRBJ2-7
clone size: .
CDR3 protein: CATSRDSGGSTYEQYF
CDR3 DNA: TGTGCCACCAGCAGAGATTCGGGGGGTTCAACCTACGAGCAGTACTTC

V gene: TRBV11-2
D gene: .
J gene: TRBJ2-7
clone size: .
CDR3 protein: CASSPSRVLYEQYF
CDR3 DNA: TGTGCCAGCAGCCCCAGCCGGGTTCTGTACGAGCAGTACTTC

V gene: TRBV11-2
D gene: TRBD2
J gene: TRBJ2-5
clone size: .
CDR3 protein: CASSLETVPGLAPFQETQYF
CDR3 DNA: TGTGCCAGCAGCTTAGAGACAGTACCGGGACTAGCGCCGTTCCAAGAGACCCAGTACTTC

V gene: TRBV20-1
D gene: .
J gene: TRBJ2-7
clone size: .
CDR3 protein: CSAWAGAEQYF
CDR3 DNA: TGCAGTGCATGGGCGGGGGCTGAGCAGTACTTC

V gene: TRBV4-1
D gene: .
J gene: TRBJ2-4
clone size: few
CDR3 protein: CASSQGVPLAKNIQYF
CDR3 DNA: TGCGCCAGCAGCCAAGGAGTCCCCCTGGCCAAAAACATTCAGTACTTC

V gene: TRBV6-5
D gene: TRBD2
J gene: TRBJ2-3
clone size: few
CDR3 protein: CASSLNGAGGTDTQYF
CDR3 DNA: TGTGCCAGCAGTTTGAATGGAGCGGGAGGAACAGATACGCAGTATTTT

V gene: TRBV10-3
D gene: TRBD2
J gene: TRBJ2-1
clone size: .
CDR3 protein: CAITGTSGSSYNEQFF
CDR3 DNA: TGTGCCATCACCGGGACTAGCGGGAGTTCCTACAATGAGCAGTTCTTC

V gene: TRBV25-1
D gene: .
J gene: TRBJ1-5
clone size: .
CDR3 protein: CASSDWSGNQPQHF
CDR3 DNA: TGTGCCAGCAGTGATTGGAGTGGGAATCAGCCCCAGCATTTT

V gene: TRBV4-1
D gene: .
J gene: TRBJ1-2
clone size: .
CDR3 protein: CASSPGTPSGGYTF
CDR3 DNA: TGCGCCAGCAGCCCTGGGACACCCTCGGGTGGCTACACCTTC